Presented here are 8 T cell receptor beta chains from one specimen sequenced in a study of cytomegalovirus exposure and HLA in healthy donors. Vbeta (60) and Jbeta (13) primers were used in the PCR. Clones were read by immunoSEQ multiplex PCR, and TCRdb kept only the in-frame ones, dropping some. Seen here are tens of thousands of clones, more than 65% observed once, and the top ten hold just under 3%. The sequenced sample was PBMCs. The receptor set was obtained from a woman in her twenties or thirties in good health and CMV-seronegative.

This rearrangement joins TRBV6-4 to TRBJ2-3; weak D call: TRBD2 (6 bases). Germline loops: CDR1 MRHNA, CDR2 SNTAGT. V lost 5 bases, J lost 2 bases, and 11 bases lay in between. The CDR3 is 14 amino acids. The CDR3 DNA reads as TGTGCCAGCAGTTACGGGGGTCCCACAGATACGCAGTATTTT. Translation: CASSYGGPTDTQYF.

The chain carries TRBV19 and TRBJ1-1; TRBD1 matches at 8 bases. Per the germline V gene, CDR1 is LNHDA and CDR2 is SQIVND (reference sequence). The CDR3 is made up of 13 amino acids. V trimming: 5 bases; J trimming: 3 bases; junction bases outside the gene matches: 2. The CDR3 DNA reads TGTGCCAGTAGTGACAGGGGAGACACTGAAGCTTTCTTT. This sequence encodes CASSDRGDTEAFF.

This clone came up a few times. The CDR3 sequence: CASSEVASDTTTHQPQHF. In DNA form, the CDR3 reads TGTGCCAGCAGTGAAGTGGCGTCGGACACCACCACACATCAGCCCCAGCATTTT. V usage is TRBV6-1 and J usage is TRBJ1-5, with D possibly TRBD1 on 5 matching bases. Trimming removed 1 base from V and 5 bases from J, with 21 bases in between. Germline CDR1 reads MNHNS; CDR2 reads SASEGT. The CDR3 contains 18 residues.

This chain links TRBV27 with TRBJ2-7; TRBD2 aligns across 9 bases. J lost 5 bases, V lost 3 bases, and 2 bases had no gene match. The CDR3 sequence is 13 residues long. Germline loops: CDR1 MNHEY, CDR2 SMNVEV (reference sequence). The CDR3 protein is CASSLLAGNEQYF. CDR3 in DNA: TGTGCCAGCAGTTTGCTAGCGGGGAACGAGCAGTACTTC.

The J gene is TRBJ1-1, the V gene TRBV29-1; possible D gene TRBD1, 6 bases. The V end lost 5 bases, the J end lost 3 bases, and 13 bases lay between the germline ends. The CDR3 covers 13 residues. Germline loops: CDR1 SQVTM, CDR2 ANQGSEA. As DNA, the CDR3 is TGCAGCGTTTGGGGGACATCCGACACTGAAGCTTTCTTT. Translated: CSVWGTSDTEAFF.

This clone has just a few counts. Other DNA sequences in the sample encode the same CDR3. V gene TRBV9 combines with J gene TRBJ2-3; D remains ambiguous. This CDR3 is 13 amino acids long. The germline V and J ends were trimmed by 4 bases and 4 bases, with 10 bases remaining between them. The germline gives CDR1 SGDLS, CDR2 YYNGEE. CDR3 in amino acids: CASSPQVADTQYF. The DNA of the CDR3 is TGTGCCAGCAGCCCCCAGGTCGCAGATACGCAGTATTTT.

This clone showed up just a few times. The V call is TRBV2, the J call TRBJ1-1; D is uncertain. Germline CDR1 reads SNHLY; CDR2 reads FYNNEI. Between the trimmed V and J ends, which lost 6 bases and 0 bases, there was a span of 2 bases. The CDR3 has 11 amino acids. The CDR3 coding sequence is TGTGCCAGCAGCTTGAACACTGAAGCTTTCTTT. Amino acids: CASSLNTEAFF.

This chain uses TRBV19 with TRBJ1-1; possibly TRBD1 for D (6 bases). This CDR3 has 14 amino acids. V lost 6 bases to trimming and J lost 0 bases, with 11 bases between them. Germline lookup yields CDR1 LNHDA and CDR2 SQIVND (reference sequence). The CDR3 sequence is CASRNGQLNTEAFF. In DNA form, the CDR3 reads TGTGCCAGTAGGAACGGACAGTTGAACACTGAAGCTTTCTTT.